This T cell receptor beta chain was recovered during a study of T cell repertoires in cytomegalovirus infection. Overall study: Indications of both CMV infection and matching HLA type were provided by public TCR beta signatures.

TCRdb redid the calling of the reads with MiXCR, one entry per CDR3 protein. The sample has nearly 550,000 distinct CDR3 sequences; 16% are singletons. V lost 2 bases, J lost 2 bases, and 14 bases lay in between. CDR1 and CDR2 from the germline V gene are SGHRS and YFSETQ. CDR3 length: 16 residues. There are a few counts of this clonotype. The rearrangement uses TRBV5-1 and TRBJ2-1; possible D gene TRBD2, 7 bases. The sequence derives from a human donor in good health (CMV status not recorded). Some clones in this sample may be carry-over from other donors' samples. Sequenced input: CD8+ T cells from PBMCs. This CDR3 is CASSFRGGGPYNEQFF. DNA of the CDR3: TGCGCCAGCAGCTTTCGGGGCGGGGGCCCCTACAATGAGCAGTTCTTC.